The clone carrying this T cell receptor (beta chain) showed up many times. The record originates from a study of prognosis after radiotherapy for stage I lung cancer. Study information: 13 men and 6 or 7 women, aged about 50 to 95 and with a median age of about 75 years, made up the patients.

It was by two-round multiplex PCR that TCR beta CDR3 was amplified from genomic DNA. With primers specific to each TRBV and TRBJ gene, the first-round PCR was performed. TCRdb re-derived calls from the multiplex PCR reads in MiXCR, one entry per CDR3 protein. This sample has 27,000 or so distinct CDR3 sequences, with around 41% found just once. The CDR3 covers 13 residues. Per the germline V gene, CDR1 is DFQATT and CDR2 is SNEGSKA (reference sequence). Between the trimmed V and J ends, which lost 6 bases and 4 bases, there was a span of 15 bases. The receptor was isolated from a donor over 45 with non-small cell lung cancer. V is TRBV20-1 and J is TRBJ1-2; tentatively, D is TRBD1 (5 bases). The material was PBMCs, obtained before or after stereotactic body radiation therapy (not recorded which). The CDR3 DNA follows: TGCAGTGCATTGGACACACCTGGCTATGGCTACACCTTC. It codes for CSALDTPGYGYTF.